This T cell receptor beta chain was sequenced for a study of T cell repertoires in cytomegalovirus infection. TCRdb re-analysed the reads in MiXCR, keeping a single row per CDR3 protein. Among approximately 500,000 distinct CDR3 sequences listed, approximately 11% were seen once. Study results and caveats: Pooled public TCR beta family frequency picked out CMV carriers with the relevant HLA.

V gave up 0 bases and J gave up 0 bases, with 12 bases separating them. The CDR3 totals 17 residues. Germline CDR1 reads LGHNA; CDR2 reads YNFKEQ. The sample holds many counts of this clonotype. Its antigen is not identified. Sample: PBMCs. The chain couples TRBV4-2 to TRBJ2-1, with a tentative D call TRBD2 (5 bases). This TCR was sampled from a human donor in good health (CMV status not recorded). Some clones in this sample may be carry-over from other donors' samples. This chain's CDR3 is CASSQERASFSYNEQFF. DNA of the CDR3: TGTGCCAGCAGCCAAGAGAGGGCTAGCTTCTCCTACAATGAGCAGTTCTTC.